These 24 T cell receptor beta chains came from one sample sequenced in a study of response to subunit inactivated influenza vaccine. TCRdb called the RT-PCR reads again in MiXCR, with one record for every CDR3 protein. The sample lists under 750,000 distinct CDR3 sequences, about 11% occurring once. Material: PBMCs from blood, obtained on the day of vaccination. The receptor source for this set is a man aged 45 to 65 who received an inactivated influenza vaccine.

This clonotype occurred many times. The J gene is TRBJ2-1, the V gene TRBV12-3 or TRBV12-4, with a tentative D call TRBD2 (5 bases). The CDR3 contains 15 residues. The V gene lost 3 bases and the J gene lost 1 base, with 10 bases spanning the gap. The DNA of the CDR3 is TGTGCCAGCAGTTTCGGGGTAGCTTCCTACAATGAGCAGTTCTTC. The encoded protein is CASSFGVASYNEQFF.

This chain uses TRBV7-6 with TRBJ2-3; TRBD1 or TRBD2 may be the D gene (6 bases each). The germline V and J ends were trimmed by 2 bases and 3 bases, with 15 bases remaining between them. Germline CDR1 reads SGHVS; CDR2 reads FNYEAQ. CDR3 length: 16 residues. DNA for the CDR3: TGTGCCAGCAGCTTAAAGGTGGAGGGGACAACAGATACGCAGTATTTT. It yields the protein CASSLKVEGTTDTQYF.

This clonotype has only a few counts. CDR3 protein: CASSFSTAANYGYTF. The CDR3 DNA reads as TGTGCCAGCAGTTTCTCGACAGCAGCTAACTATGGCTACACCTTC. The gene calls are TRBV6-2 or TRBV6-3 and TRBJ1-2; D possibly corresponds to TRBD1 (5 bases). The CDR3 contains 15 residues. Germline assignment: CDR1 MNHEY and CDR2 SVGEGT. V lost 4 bases and J lost 0, with 12 bases in between.

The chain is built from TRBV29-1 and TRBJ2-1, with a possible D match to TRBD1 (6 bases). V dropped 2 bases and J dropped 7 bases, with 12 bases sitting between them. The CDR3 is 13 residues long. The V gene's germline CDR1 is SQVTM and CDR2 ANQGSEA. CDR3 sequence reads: CSVEPYQGNEQFF. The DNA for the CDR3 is TGCAGCGTTGAACCTTACCAGGGGAATGAGCAGTTCTTC.

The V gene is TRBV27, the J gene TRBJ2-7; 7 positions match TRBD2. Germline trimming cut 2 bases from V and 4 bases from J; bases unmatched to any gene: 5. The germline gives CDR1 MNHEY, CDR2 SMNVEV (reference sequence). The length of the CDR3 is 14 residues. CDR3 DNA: TGTGCCAGCAGTTTAGAAGCGGGGCTATACGAGCAGTACTTC. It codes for CASSLEAGLYEQYF.

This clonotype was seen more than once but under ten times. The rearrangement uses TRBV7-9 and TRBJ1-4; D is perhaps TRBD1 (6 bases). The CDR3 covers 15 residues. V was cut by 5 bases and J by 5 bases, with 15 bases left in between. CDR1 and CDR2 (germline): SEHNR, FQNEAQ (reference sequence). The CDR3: CASSLYREWNEKLFF. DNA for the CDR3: TGTGCCAGCAGCCTCTACAGGGAGTGGAATGAAAAACTGTTTTTT.

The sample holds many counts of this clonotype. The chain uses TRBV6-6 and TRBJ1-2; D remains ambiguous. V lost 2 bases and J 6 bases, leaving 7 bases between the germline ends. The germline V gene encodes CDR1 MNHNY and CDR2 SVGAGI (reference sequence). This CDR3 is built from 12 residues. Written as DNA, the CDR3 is TGTGCCAGCAGTTACGCCAAGGATGGCTACACCTTC. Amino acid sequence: CASSYAKDGYTF.

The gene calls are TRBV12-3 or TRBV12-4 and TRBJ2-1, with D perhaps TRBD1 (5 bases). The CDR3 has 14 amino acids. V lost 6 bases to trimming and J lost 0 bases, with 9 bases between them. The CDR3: CASRKGVSYNEQFF. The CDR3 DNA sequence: TGTGCCAGCAGGAAAGGGGTCTCCTACAATGAGCAGTTCTTC.

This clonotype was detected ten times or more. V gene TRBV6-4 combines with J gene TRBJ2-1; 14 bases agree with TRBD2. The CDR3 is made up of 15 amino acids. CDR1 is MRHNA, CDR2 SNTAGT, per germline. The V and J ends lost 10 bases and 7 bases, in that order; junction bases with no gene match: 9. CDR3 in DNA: TGTGCCATCCCGGGACTAGCGGGAGTTACGAATGAGCAGTTCTTC. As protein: CAIPGLAGVTNEQFF.

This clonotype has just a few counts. The CDR3 region is CAISDITRRSQYF. CDR3 sequence (DNA): TGTGCCATCAGTGATATAACTAGGCGATCCCAGTACTTC. The chain combines TRBV10-3 with TRBJ2-5, with a tentative D call TRBD2 (5 bases). CDR1 is ENHRY, CDR2 SYGVKD, per germline. The CDR3 is 13 amino acids. V shed 3 bases and J shed 9 bases, with 14 bases lying between them.

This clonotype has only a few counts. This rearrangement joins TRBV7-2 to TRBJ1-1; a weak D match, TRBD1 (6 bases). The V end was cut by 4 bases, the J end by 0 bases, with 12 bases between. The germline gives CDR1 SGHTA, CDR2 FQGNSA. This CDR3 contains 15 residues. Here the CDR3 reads CASSYLGALNTEAFF. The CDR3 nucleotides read TGTGCCAGCAGCTATCTGGGGGCCTTGAACACTGAAGCTTTCTTT.

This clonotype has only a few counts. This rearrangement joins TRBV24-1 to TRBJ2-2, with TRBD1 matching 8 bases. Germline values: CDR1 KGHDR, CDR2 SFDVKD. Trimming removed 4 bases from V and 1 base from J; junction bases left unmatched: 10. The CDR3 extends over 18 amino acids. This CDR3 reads CATSEIGWTGLNTGELFF. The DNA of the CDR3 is TGTGCCACCAGTGAGATCGGTTGGACAGGGCTGAACACCGGGGAGCTGTTTTTT.

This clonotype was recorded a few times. In nucleotides, the CDR3 is TGTGCCAGTAGTATCGCCGACGGGACTATGGGGAGGACCCAGTACTTC. Protein sequence: CASSIADGTMGRTQYF. The gene calls are TRBV19 and TRBJ2-5; 7 bases are a match to TRBD2. Germline trimming cut 3 bases from V and 7 bases from J; bases unmatched to any gene: 14. Germline assignment: CDR1 LNHDA and CDR2 SQIVND (reference sequence). There are 16 residues in the CDR3.

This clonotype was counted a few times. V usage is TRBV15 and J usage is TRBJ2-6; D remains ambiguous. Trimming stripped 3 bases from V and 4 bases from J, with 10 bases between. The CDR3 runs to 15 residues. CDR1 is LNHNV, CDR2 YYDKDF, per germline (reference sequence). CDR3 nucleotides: TGTGCCACCAGCAGCCTCAGGTCCGGGGCCAACGTCCTGACTTTC. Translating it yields CATSSLRSGANVLTF.

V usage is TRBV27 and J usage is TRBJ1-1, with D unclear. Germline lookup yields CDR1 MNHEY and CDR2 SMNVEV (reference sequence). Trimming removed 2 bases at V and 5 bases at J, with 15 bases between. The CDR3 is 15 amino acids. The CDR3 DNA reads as TGTGCCAGCAGTTTACGCCCAGGAACGAGGACTGAAGCTTTCTTT. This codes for CASSLRPGTRTEAFF.

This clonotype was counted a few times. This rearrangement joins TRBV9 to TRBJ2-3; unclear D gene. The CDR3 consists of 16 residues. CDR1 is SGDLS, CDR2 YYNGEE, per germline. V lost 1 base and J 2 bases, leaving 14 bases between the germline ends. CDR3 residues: CASSVSGGGPTDTQYF. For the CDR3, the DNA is TGTGCCAGCAGCGTATCTGGCGGTGGGCCCACAGATACGCAGTATTTT.

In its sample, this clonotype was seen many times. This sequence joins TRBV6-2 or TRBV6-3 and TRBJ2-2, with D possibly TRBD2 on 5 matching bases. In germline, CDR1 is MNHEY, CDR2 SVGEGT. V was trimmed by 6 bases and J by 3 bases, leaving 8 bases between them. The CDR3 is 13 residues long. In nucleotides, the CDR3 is TGTGCCAGCAGCACTAGTCACACCGGGGAGCTGTTTTTT. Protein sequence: CASSTSHTGELFF.

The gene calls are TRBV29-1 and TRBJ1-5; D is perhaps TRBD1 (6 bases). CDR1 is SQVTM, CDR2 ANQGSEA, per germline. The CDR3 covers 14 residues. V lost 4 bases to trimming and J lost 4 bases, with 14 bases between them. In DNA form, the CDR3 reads TGCAGCGTTGTTTCAGGGGATGGGAATCAGCCCCAGCATTTT. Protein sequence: CSVVSGDGNQPQHF. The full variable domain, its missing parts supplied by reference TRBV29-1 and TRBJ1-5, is SAVISQKPSRDICQRGTSLTIQCQVDSQVTMMFWYRQQPGQSLTLIATANQGSEATYESGFVIDKFPISRPNLTFSTLTVSNMSPEDSSIYLCSVVSGDGNQPQHFGDGTRLSIL.

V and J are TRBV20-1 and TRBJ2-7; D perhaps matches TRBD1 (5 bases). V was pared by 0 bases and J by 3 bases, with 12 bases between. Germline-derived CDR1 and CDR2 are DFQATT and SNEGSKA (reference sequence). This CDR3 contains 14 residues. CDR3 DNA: TGCAGTGCTAGAGATAAGGGCCAGGGCTACGAGCAGTACTTC. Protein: CSARDKGQGYEQYF.

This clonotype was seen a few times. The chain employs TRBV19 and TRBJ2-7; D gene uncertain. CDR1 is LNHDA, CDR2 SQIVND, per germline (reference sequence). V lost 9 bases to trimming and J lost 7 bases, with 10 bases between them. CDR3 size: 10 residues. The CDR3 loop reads CARPLREQYF. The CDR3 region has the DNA TGTGCCAGACCCCTCCGGGAGCAGTACTTC. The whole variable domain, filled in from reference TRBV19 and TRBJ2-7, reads DGGITQSPKYLFRKEGQNVTLSCEQNLNHDAMYWYRQDPGQGLRLIYYSQIVNDFQKGDIAEGYSVSREKKESFPLTVTSAQKNPTAFYLCARPLREQYFGPGTRLTVT.

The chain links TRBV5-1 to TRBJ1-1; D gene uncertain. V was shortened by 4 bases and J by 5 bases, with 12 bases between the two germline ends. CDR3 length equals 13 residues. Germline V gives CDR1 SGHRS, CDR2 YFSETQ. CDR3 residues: CASSPLGWTEAFF. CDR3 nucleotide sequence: TGCGCCAGCAGCCCCCTAGGATGGACTGAAGCTTTCTTT.

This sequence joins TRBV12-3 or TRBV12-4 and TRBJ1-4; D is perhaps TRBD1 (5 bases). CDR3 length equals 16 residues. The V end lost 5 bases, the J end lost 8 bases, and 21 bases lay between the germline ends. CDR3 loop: CASSPHRGRGREKLFF. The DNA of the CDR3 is TGTGCCAGCAGTCCACACCGCGGGAGGGGAAGGGAAAAACTGTTTTTT.

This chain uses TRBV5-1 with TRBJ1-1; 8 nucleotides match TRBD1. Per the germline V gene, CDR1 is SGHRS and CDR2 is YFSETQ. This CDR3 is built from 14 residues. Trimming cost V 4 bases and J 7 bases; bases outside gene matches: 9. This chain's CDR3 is CASSGFGQGNEAFF. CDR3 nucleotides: TGCGCCAGCAGCGGATTTGGACAGGGCAATGAAGCTTTCTTT.

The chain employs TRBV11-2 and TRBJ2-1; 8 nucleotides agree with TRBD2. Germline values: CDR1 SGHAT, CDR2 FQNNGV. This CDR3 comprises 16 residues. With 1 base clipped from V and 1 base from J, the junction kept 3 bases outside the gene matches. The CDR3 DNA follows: TGTGCCAGCAGCTTAGGAGCGGGAGCTTCCTACAATGAGCAGTTCTTC. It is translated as CASSLGAGASYNEQFF.